The rows below give T cell receptor beta chains drawn from one sample of a study of CD8+CD57+ T cells in acquired aplastic anemia. MiXCR was run by TCRdb on the reads, yielding one entry per CDR3 protein. The sample records about 180,000 distinct CDR3 sequences, 55% to 65% being singletons. Sample: sorted CD4+, CD8+, or CD8+CD57+ T cells (not recorded which) from PBMCs. These receptors originate from a human donor with aplastic anemia. CDR3s include the opening cysteine and the closing phenylalanine or tryptophan. A D gene is named only where the DNA matches it firmly. Clone size is given for some rows only: seen once, a few or many times, or a class if the clone is expanded.

TRBD2 TRBJ2-1 TRBV2 - CASRESGGAYNEQFF TGTGCCAGCAGAGAAAGCGGGGGGGCCTACAATGAGCAGTTCTTC
- TRBJ2-7 TRBV6-1 many CASTRGIYEQYF TGTGCCAGCACCCGGGGGATCTACGAGCAGTACTTC
- TRBJ1-4 TRBV7-6 many CASSLTGRAGEKLFF TGTGCCAGCAGCCTCACAGGGAGGGCGGGGGAAAAACTGTTTTTT
- TRBJ2-7 TRBV5-4 many CASSLAAGTVLYEQYF TGTGCCAGCAGCTTGGCCGCGGGGACGGTTCTCTACGAGCAGTACTTC
- TRBJ1-3 TRBV2 - CASTGDTIYF TGTGCCAGCACGGGGGACACCATATATTTT
- TRBJ1-1 TRBV6-1 - CASSYSEGGSTEAFF TGTGCCAGCAGTTACTCGGAGGGTGGCAGCACTGAAGCTTTCTTT
TRBD1 TRBJ2-7 TRBV7-9 many CASSGKQGSGSYEQYF TGTGCCAGCAGCGGTAAACAGGGGTCGGGCTCCTACGAGCAGTACTTC
TRBD2 TRBJ2-7 TRBV24-1 once CATSDLASGPPYEQYF TGTGCCACCAGTGATTTGGCTAGCGGGCCTCCCTACGAGCAGTACTTC
- TRBJ1-1 TRBV5-4 - CASSLGYQGNTEAFF TGTGCCAGCAGCTTGGGCTATCAGGGAAACACTGAAGCTTTCTTT
- TRBJ1-2 TRBV29-1 - CSVELWGADGYTF TGCAGCGTTGAGTTGTGGGGGGCTGATGGCTACACCTTC
- TRBJ2-7 TRBV12-3/TRBV12-4 - CASSRDSLSSYEQYF TGTGCCAGCAGTCGAGACAGTCTTAGCTCCTACGAGCAGTACTTC
TRBD1 TRBJ1-2 TRBV29-1 many CSVPELDRGRDYGYTF TGCAGCGTTCCGGAACTTGACAGGGGTAGGGACTATGGCTACACCTTC
- TRBJ1-1 TRBV15 once CATSSYGGGEAFF TGTGCCACCAGCAGTTACGGTGGGGGTGAAGCTTTCTTT
- TRBJ1-4 TRBV7-2 - CASSLSGEMCEKLFF TGTGCCAGCAGTTTATCAGGGGAGATGTGTGAAAAACTGTTTTTT
TRBD1 TRBJ1-5 TRBV19 many CASRVRTGPQEYSNQPQHF TGTGCCAGTAGAGTGAGGACAGGACCCCAAGAATATAGCAATCAGCCCCAGCATTTT
- TRBJ2-7 TRBV19 - CASSRPGSYEQYF TGTGCCAGTAGTAGGCCTGGGAGCTACGAGCAGTACTTC
TRBD1 TRBJ1-2 TRBV7-6 - CASSRYPDREESYTF TGTGCCAGCAGCCGCTACCCTGACAGGGAAGAGAGCTACACCTTC
TRBD1 TRBJ1-1 TRBV19 - CASTGTYRQGMGTEAFF TGTGCCAGCACCGGGACTTACAGACAGGGAATGGGCACTGAAGCTTTCTTT
TRBD2 TRBJ2-5 TRBV2 many CASSEVTGGFQETQYF TGTGCCAGCAGTGAAGTTACGGGGGGATTCCAAGAGACCCAGTACTTC
- TRBJ2-3 TRBV12-3/TRBV12-4 - CASSFGAVYPDTQYF TGTGCCAGCAGTTTCGGAGCTGTCTACCCAGATACGCAGTATTTT
TRBD1 TRBJ1-2 TRBV29-1 - CSVRTGDNGYTF TGCAGCGTACGGACAGGGGATAATGGCTACACCTTC
- TRBJ1-2 TRBV7-8 many CASSLGGSWPGPGYTF TGTGCCAGCAGCTTAGGGGGATCCTGGCCAGGACCCGGCTACACCTTC
- TRBJ2-5 TRBV24-1 few CATSDLGGGLETQYF TGTGCCACCAGTGATTTAGGGGGAGGGTTGGAGACCCAGTACTTC
- TRBJ1-2 TRBV19 once CASSIGGNSYTF TGTGCCAGTAGTATAGGGGGTAACAGCTACACCTTC
- TRBJ1-3 TRBV29-1 - CMGSEGWSGNTIYF TGCATGGGGAGTGAAGGGTGGTCTGGAAACACCATATATTTT
- TRBJ2-2 TRBV7-2 once CASSFGQGPTGELFF TGTGCCAGCAGCTTTGGTCAGGGCCCCACCGGGGAGCTGTTTTTT
TRBD1 TRBJ1-1 TRBV20-1 few CSAKQGRGSTEAFF TGCAGTGCTAAACAGGGGCGGGGGAGCACTGAAGCTTTCTTT
- TRBJ2-5 TRBV9 - CASSVRQAHQETQYF TGTGCCAGCAGCGTTAGACAGGCCCACCAAGAGACCCAGTACTTC
- TRBJ2-3 TRBV7-7 - CASSADSREGTQYF TGTGCTAGCAGCGCCGACTCGCGCGAGGGAACGCAGTATTTT
- TRBJ2-1 TRBV19 many CASSIGSEQFF TGTGCCAGTAGTATCGGGTCGGAGCAGTTCTTC
- TRBJ2-7 TRBV5-1 - CASSSQTPYEQYF TGCGCCAGCAGCTCCCAGACGCCCTACGAGCAGTACTTC
TRBD1 TRBJ1-2 TRBV4-1 - CASSQGQRSYTF TGCGCCAGCAGCCAGGGACAGCGCTCCTACACCTTC
- TRBJ2-2 TRBV20-1 - CSAREGELFF TGCAGTGCTAGAGAAGGGGAGCTGTTTTTT
- TRBJ2-7 TRBV29-1 - CSVTESYEQYF TGCAGCGTCACTGAAAGCTACGAGCAGTACTTC
- TRBJ1-4 TRBV25-1 once CASSLSGFEKLFF TGTGCCAGCAGTTTGTCCGGATTCGAAAAACTGTTTTTT
- TRBJ1-2 TRBV7-3 - CASSIGSYGYTF TGTGCCAGCAGCATCGGGAGTTATGGCTACACCTTC
TRBD1 TRBJ1-1 TRBV20-1 - CSAWTGETEAFF TGCAGTGCCTGGACAGGGGAAACTGAAGCTTTCTTT
- TRBJ2-7 TRBV4-3 few CASSQDYRLEHYEQYF TGCGCCAGCAGCCAAGATTACAGACTTGAACACTACGAGCAGTACTTC
TRBD1 TRBJ1-4 TRBV25-1 - CASGEKQGWTNEKLFF TGTGCCAGCGGAGAGAAACAGGGGTGGACTAATGAAAAACTGTTTTTT
- TRBJ1-6 TRBV2 - CASARADNSPLHF TGTGCCAGCGCCAGAGCGGATAATTCACCCCTCCACTTT
TRBD2 TRBJ2-5 TRBV3-1 - CASSQEASGGVQETQYF TGTGCCAGCAGCCAAGAGGCTAGCGGGGGGGTACAAGAGACCCAGTACTTC
- TRBJ2-3 TRBV7-3 few CASSSDYSSTDTQYF TGTGCCAGCAGCTCAGACTATTCTAGCACAGATACGCAGTATTTT
- TRBJ1-3 TRBV9 - CASSVGTGNTIYF TGTGCCAGCAGCGTGGGGACTGGAAACACCATATATTTT
- TRBJ2-7 TRBV7-2 - CASSLAQGRSDEQYF TGTGCCAGCAGCTTGGCTCAGGGGAGGAGCGACGAGCAGTACTTC
TRBD2 TRBJ2-1 TRBV24-1 - CATRGLAGGFNEQFF TGTGCCACCAGGGGACTAGCGGGAGGGTTCAATGAGCAGTTCTTC
- TRBJ1-2 TRBV10-3 - CASSPTVLRNYGYTF TGTGCCAGCAGTCCTACAGTACTGAGGAACTATGGCTACACCTTC
TRBD2 TRBJ2-7 TRBV5-6 many CASSGLAGTYEQYF TGTGCCAGCAGCGGACTAGCGGGGACCTACGAGCAGTACTTC
- TRBJ2-1 TRBV19 many CASNAGSYNEQFF TGTGCCAGTAATGCAGGGTCCTACAATGAGCAGTTCTTC
- TRBJ1-6 TRBV7-8 few CASSLSPNRNINSPLHF TGTGCCAGCAGCTTGTCGCCGAACAGGAACATCAATTCACCCCTCCACTTT
TRBD2 TRBJ2-1 TRBV10-3 - CASWGLAGTEQFF TGTGCCAGCTGGGGACTAGCGGGTACTGAGCAGTTCTTC
- TRBJ1-2 TRBV6-1 - CASSLDGGGGYGYTF TGTGCCAGCAGTTTGGACGGCGGGGGCGGCTATGGCTACACCTTC
- TRBJ1-1 TRBV9 - CASSPFPRDVTEAFF TGTGCCAGCAGCCCCTTCCCCAGGGACGTCACTGAAGCTTTCTTT
- TRBJ2-7 TRBV19 - CASSIWDNGEQYF TGTGCCAGTAGTATTTGGGACAACGGCGAGCAGTACTTC
- TRBJ2-7 TRBV15 - CATSREPKRTEQYF TGTGCCACCAGCAGAGAGCCTAAGCGTACCGAGCAGTACTTC
TRBD1 TRBJ2-3 TRBV27 many CASGQGRDTQYF TGTGCCAGCGGACAGGGGAGGGATACGCAGTATTTT
- TRBJ2-7 TRBV4-2 - CASSQEKNSYEQYF TGTGCCAGCAGCCAAGAGAAGAATTCCTACGAGCAGTACTTC
- TRBJ2-1 TRBV11-3 - CASSQDPTGSSYNEQFF TGCGCCAGCAGCCAAGATCCCACAGGGAGCTCCTACAATGAGCAGTTCTTC
TRBD1 TRBJ1-2 TRBV19 many CASSYRDREEWDYGYTF TGTGCCAGTAGTTACCGGGACAGGGAGGAATGGGACTATGGCTACACCTTC